This section outlines one TCR beta chain sequence together with its context. Its antigen is not known. Each CDR3 protein gets one entry after TCRdb re-called the 5' RACE reads with MiXCR. This table holds about 210,000 distinct CDR3 sequences, roughly 30% found once. This CDR3 comprises 17 residues. Germline V gives CDR1 MNHEY, CDR2 SVGEGT. Trimming cost V 5 bases and J 3 bases; bases outside gene matches: 8. This specimen comes from a study of T-cell memory formation after mild COVID-19. General study points: Mainly in CM and EM were contracting CD4+ clones; CD8+ were in EMRA.

The receptor's source is an adult woman who had mild COVID-19 (a few samples of this study predate the infection). Cell type and time point are not known. This chain connects TRBV6-2 or TRBV6-3 to TRBJ2-1, with 12 bases fitting TRBD2. The source material was PBMCs or a T cell subset sorted from them (not recorded which). In DNA, the CDR3 is TGTGCCAGCAGTCAGACTAGCGGGAGAAACCTCTACAATGAGCAGTTCTTC. It encodes CASSQTSGRNLYNEQFF.